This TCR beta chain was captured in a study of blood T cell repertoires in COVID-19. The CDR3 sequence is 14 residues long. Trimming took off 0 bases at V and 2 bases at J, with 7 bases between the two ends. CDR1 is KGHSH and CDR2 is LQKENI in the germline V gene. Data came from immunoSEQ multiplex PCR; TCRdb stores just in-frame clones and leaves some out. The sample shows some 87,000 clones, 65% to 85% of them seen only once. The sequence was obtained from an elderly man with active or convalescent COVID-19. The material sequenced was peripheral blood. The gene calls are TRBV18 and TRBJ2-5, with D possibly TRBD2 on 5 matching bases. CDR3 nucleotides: TGTGCCAGCTCACCACCCGGGATACAAGAGACCCAGTACTTC. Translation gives CASSPPGIQETQYF.